This entry is about one T cell receptor (beta chain). The entry originates in a study of tumor-infiltrating lymphocytes in primary liver carcinoma. The investigators made TCR beta cDNA from approximately 0.5 ug total RNA, using a constant-region primer. Modified slightly, ARM-PCR produced TCR beta libraries over three nested multiplex PCR rounds. A C-beta reverse primer and TRBV1-TRBV30 forward primers served in each of the first two PCR rounds, at 9 to 11 cycles apiece. TCRdb called the multiplex PCR reads again in MiXCR, with one record for every CDR3 protein. Here the sample spans fewer than 400,000 distinct CDR3 sequences, approximately 58% being singletons. Germline DNA was extracted too, while blood RNA derived from unsorted whole blood. Chronic HBV infection affected patients, none of whom had received treatment. Trimming cost V 5 bases and J 6 bases, with 16 bases left between them. There are 15 residues in the CDR3. The germline V gene encodes CDR1 MNHEY and CDR2 SVGEGT.

The receptor comes from a woman in her twenties or thirties with primary liver carcinoma and hepatitis B virus infection. The chain couples TRBV6-2 or TRBV6-3 to TRBJ2-2; D perhaps matches TRBD1 (5 bases). The source material was peripheral blood. CDR3 in amino acids: CASSRTPAGPGELFF. Written as DNA, the CDR3 is TGTGCCAGCAGTAGGACCCCGGCAGGGCCCGGGGAGCTGTTTTTT.